One and the same sample provided the 9 T cell receptor beta chains below, sequenced in a study of radiation and T cells in renal cell carcinoma. Assay: immunoSEQ multiplex PCR; the TCRdb copy retains only in-frame clones and omits some. Of 130,000 to 150,000 clones listed, approximately 86% are singletons. The time point denotes: blood 4 weeks post-SBRT, at nephrectomy. Documented treatment: 15 Gy SBRT to primary tumor, nephrectomy 4 weeks later. The source material was blood, sampled from a patient whose treatment included radiotherapy and nephrectomy. Every receptor here comes from a woman aged 50 to 60 with renal cell carcinoma.

The chain recombines TRBV5-1 with TRBJ1-4; no clear D. From germline, CDR1 is SGHRS and CDR2 YFSETQ. The CDR3 runs to 14 residues. Trimming took 4 bases from V and 8 from J, leaving 15 bases between them. CDR3 sequence (DNA): TGCGCCAGCAGCCAAGACACCAGCGACGAAAAACTGTTTTTT. Protein: CASSQDTSDEKLFF.

The sample holds one count of this clone. This chain uses TRBV5-1 with TRBJ2-1, with D perhaps TRBD2 (6 bases). The germline V gene encodes CDR1 SGHRS and CDR2 YFSETQ. This CDR3 is 13 amino acids long. Deletions cut 4 bases from V and 9 bases from J, with 14 bases between. The CDR3 coding sequence is TGCGCCAGCAGCCTGGAGCGGGTCGGTGAGCAGTTCTTC. Its translation is CASSLERVGEQFF.

The chain joins TRBV2 to TRBJ2-1; TRBD1 matches at 9 bases. The CDR3 length is 14 residues. Trimming took 6 bases from V and 6 from J; bases not matched to a gene: 6. The germline V gene encodes CDR1 SNHLY and CDR2 FYNNEI. CDR3 residues: CASRGDRVINEQFF. The CDR3 DNA follows: TGTGCCAGCAGGGGGGACAGGGTTATCAATGAGCAGTTCTTC.

The chain employs TRBV30 and TRBJ1-2; D remains ambiguous. This CDR3 contains 8 residues. V was pared by 8 bases and J by 7 bases, with 5 bases between. Germline-derived CDR1 and CDR2 are GTSNPN and SVGIG (reference sequence). CDR3 nucleotides: TGTGCCGCCGGTGGCTACACCTTC. It yields the protein CAAGGYTF.

CDR3 bases: TGTGCCAGCAGCTCCGGACAGGACAGCACAGATACGCAGTATTTT. Translated, it gives CASSSGQDSTDTQYF. J is TRBJ2-3 and V is TRBV14; 7 bases map to TRBD1. CDR1 and CDR2 (germline): SGHDN, FVKESK. The CDR3 contains 15 residues. V lost 5 bases and J lost 0; bases outside the gene matches: 5.

This clone appeared once. V usage is TRBV6-1 and J usage is TRBJ2-2; 8 bases are a match to TRBD1. CDR3 length: 15 residues. V lost 4 bases and J lost 4; bases outside the gene matches: 5. CDR1 MNHNS and CDR2 SASEGT come from the germline V gene. The CDR3 DNA follows: TGTGCCAGCAGTGTACAGGGGGTTGGCACCGGGGAGCTGTTTTTT. This translates into CASSVQGVGTGELFF.

For this clone: Other nucleotide sequences in the sample specify the same CDR3. The CDR3 bases are TGTGCCATCAGTGGGACGAACTATGGCTACACCTTC. Its translation: CAISGTNYGYTF. The chain links TRBV10-3 to TRBJ1-2; D unclear. The germline gives CDR1 ENHRY, CDR2 SYGVKD. The CDR3 loop spans 12 amino acids. The V end lost 4 bases, the J end lost 2 bases, and 5 bases lay between the germline ends.

This clone has more than one count but fewer than ten. This chain links TRBV13 with TRBJ1-5; D unclear. Trimming shortened V by 6 bases and J by 0 bases, and 3 bases separated the two germline ends. The CDR3 loop spans 12 amino acids. In germline, CDR1 is PRHDT, CDR2 FYEKMQ (reference sequence). CDR3 sequence: CASSNSNQPQHF. The CDR3 nucleotides read TGTGCCAGCAGTAATAGCAATCAGCCCCAGCATTTT.

The chain carries TRBV5-1 and TRBJ2-1; D call uncertain. Germline loops: CDR1 SGHRS, CDR2 YFSETQ. This CDR3 is built from 13 residues. V gave up 4 bases and J gave up 7 bases, with 12 bases separating them. As DNA, the CDR3 is TGCGCCAGCAGCCGGGCGATCCGGAATGAGCAGTTCTTC. This translates into CASSRAIRNEQFF.